There are a few counts of the clone carrying this T cell receptor beta chain. The assay was immunoSEQ multiplex PCR, and TCRdb's table has in-frame clones only and misses some. The sample comprises about 100,000 clones, 80% to 90% of which are singletons, and roughly 4.9% rests with the top ten. This record comes from a study of blood T cell repertoires in COVID-19. CDR3 size: 17 residues. Germline CDR1 is GTSNPN and CDR2 is SVGIG (reference sequence). The V and J ends lost 2 bases and 1 base, in that order; junction bases with no gene match: 4. The receptor's source is a man between 35 and 55 years old with active or convalescent COVID-19. Sequencing was done on a sample of peripheral blood. The V and J genes are TRBV30 and TRBJ1-6, with 11 bases matching TRBD1. Here the CDR3 DNA reads TGTGCCTGGAGTAGGACAGGGGGCTTGTCCTATAATTCACCCCTCCACTTT. This translates into CAWSRTGGLSYNSPLHF.